A selection of T cell receptor beta chains follows, all from one sample in a study of blood T cell repertoires in COVID-19. Only in-frame clones appear in the TCRdb table, and some are missing; sequencing was by immunoSEQ multiplex PCR. The sample lists some 80,000 clones; 60% to 85% were seen once. The sequencing input was peripheral blood. The source of these receptors is an elderly woman with active or convalescent COVID-19. The conserved cysteine and the conserved F or W are not part of the CDR3 here. Each record gives: clone size, V gene, CDR3 protein. Expanded clones are given a class, and other clones once, few, many or no size at all.

once TRBV19 ASSQTGSTYEQY
. TRBV2 ASRMDRVNSPLH
. TRBV28 ASSLWVRVTDTQY
. TRBV19 ASSTDRGRETQY
. TRBV4-1 ASSQGREPYEQY
few TRBV7-9 ASASGTEAF
. TRBV7-9 ASSLRGAGYGYT
. TRBV27 ASTRSWSNEQF
. TRBV6-1 ASSEALRLGAGNTIY
. TRBV11-2 ASRGGGATPGANVLT
. TRBV27 ASSATGTGSGVSSPLH
. TRBV19 ASRMAGLGQPQH
. TRBV6-1 ASSDRTGTHGYT
. TRBV6-6 ASSYLAGGPNEQF
. TRBV28 ATVWSNQPQH
. TRBV7-2 ASSFLGDTQH
once TRBV19 ASSMGRAGRNGYT
. TRBV6-2/TRBV6-3 ASSYHAGTDPGNTIY
. TRBV10-3 AISERTNTFSYNEQF
few TRBV9 ASSSTGFSEAF
. TRBV19 ASSIAASNQPQH
few TRBV11-2 ASSLGLAGGHEQY
. TRBV4-3 ASSEWGGETQY
. TRBV5-6 ASSPGTGWYEQY
. TRBV5-3 ARSLTGEETQY
. TRBV5-1 ASSRIAGGSDTQY
. TRBV7-3 ASSLIGLASGGSYNEQF
once TRBV5-1 ASSLSPGAMNTEAF
. TRBV9 ASSVGWVLASEQY
. TRBV4-1 ASSQDPNGDIQY
. TRBV5-5 ASSPRDRGRVDYGYT
. TRBV5-4 ASSLEGGEKLF
. TRBV5-4 ASSPEGGSYEQY
. TRBV6-2/TRBV6-3 ASSRDRVNTEAF